A selection of T cell receptor beta chains follows, all from one sample in a study of control samples from healthy donors and cancer patients. Profiled with immunoSEQ multiplex PCR; TCRdb holds only in-frame clones, not every one. The table lists about 21,000 clones, under 90% of them singletons. The specimen sequenced was PBMCs. The receptors originated from a man in his 60s with colorectal cancer. CDR3s include the opening cysteine and the closing phenylalanine or tryptophan. The order of the fields is V gene, D gene, J gene, clone size, CDR3 length, CDR3 protein, CDR3 DNA. D genes are given only for firm matches. A clone size is listed for some rows: how often the clone was seen (once, few, many), or a class if it is expanded.

TRBV27	TRBD1	TRBJ1-1	.	13	CASSFGDRVVAFF	TGTGCCAGCAGTTTTGGAGACAGGGTGGTAGCTTTCTTT
TRBV14	.	TRBJ2-7	.	15	CASSQDYRDSYEQYF	TGTGCCAGCAGCCAAGACTACCGGGACTCCTACGAGCAGTACTTC
TRBV2	.	TRBJ2-7	.	14	CASRIDQPSYEQYF	TGTGCCAGCAGGATAGATCAGCCATCCTACGAGCAGTACTTC
TRBV5-1	.	TRBJ1-5	.	15	CASSFDGPGGQPQHF	TGCGCCAGCAGCTTCGACGGCCCGGGAGGTCAGCCCCAGCATTTT
TRBV5-1	TRBD2	TRBJ2-3	.	16	CASSRRDYQSTDTQYF	TGCGCCAGCAGCCGTAGGGACTACCAAAGCACAGATACGCAGTATTTT
TRBV2	.	TRBJ2-1	.	16	CASSEWGGLSYNEQFF	TGTGCCAGCAGTGAATGGGGGGGGCTTTCCTACAATGAGCAGTTCTTC
TRBV18	.	TRBJ1-3	few	14	CASSPATVENTIYF	TGTGCCAGCTCACCAGCGACAGTGGAAAACACCATATATTTT
TRBV15	TRBD1	TRBJ2-7	.	16	CATSRTGATGSYEQYF	TGTGCCACCAGCAGGACAGGGGCGACTGGATCCTACGAGCAGTACTTC
TRBV11-2	TRBD1	TRBJ1-2	.	13	CASSGTELYGYTF	TGTGCCAGCAGCGGGACAGAACTCTATGGCTACACCTTC
TRBV24-1	TRBD1	TRBJ1-1	.	13	CATRGQRDTEAFF	TGTGCCACCAGGGGACAGCGAGACACTGAAGCTTTCTTT
TRBV9	.	TRBJ2-5	.	12	CASSVGQETQYF	TGTGCCAGCAGCGTAGGTCAAGAGACCCAGTACTTC
TRBV30	.	TRBJ2-7	.	14	CAWSGTKGGYEQYF	TGTGCCTGGAGTGGGACAAAAGGAGGCTACGAGCAGTACTTC
TRBV14	.	TRBJ2-5	.	16	CASSQLGFRVQETQYF	TGTGCCAGCAGCCAATTAGGCTTTAGGGTCCAAGAGACCCAGTACTTC
TRBV19	.	TRBJ1-3	.	13	CASSIGRGNTIYF	TGTGCCAGTAGTATAGGAAGAGGAAACACCATATATTTT
TRBV12-3/TRBV12-4	TRBD2	TRBJ2-1	.	13	CATRLAGFNEQFF	TGTGCCACCCGACTAGCGGGGTTCAATGAGCAGTTCTTC
TRBV2	.	TRBJ1-6	.	13	CAGGSSYNSPLHF	TGTGCCGGTGGGAGCTCCTATAATTCACCCCTCCACTTT
TRBV3-1/TRBV3-2	TRBD2	TRBJ2-1	.	15	CASSQGSGGAREQFF	TGTGCCAGCAGCCAAGGGAGCGGGGGGGCTCGGGAGCAGTTCTTC
TRBV6-5	TRBD2	TRBJ2-3	few	14	CASSYSGVTDTQYF	TGTGCCAGCAGTTACAGCGGGGTCACAGATACGCAGTATTTT
TRBV27	TRBD2	TRBJ2-1	.	15	CASSFSSGGPDEQFF	TGTGCCAGCAGTTTTTCTAGCGGGGGGCCGGATGAGCAGTTCTTC
TRBV18	.	TRBJ1-3	.	16	CASSPNPAGSGNTIYF	TGTGCCAGCTCACCAAATCCCGCCGGGTCCGGAAACACCATATATTTT
TRBV7-8	TRBD1	TRBJ2-7	.	15	CASSLGQGPTYEQYF	TGTGCCAGCAGCTTGGGACAGGGGCCGACCTACGAGCAGTACTTC
TRBV2	TRBD1	TRBJ1-1	.	15	CASSEGTGVFFEAFF	TGTGCCAGCAGTGAAGGGACAGGGGTGTTTTTCGAAGCTTTCTTT
TRBV18	TRBD1	TRBJ1-2	once	14	CASSAGQGIYGYTF	TGTGCCAGCTCAGCGGGACAGGGAATCTATGGCTACACCTTC
TRBV5-5	.	TRBJ2-1	few	14	CASYKGGAYSEQFF	TGTGCCAGCTATAAGGGGGGAGCGTATAGTGAGCAGTTCTTC
TRBV5-1	.	TRBJ1-1	few	14	CASCRTGENTEAFF	TGCGCCAGCTGCCGGACGGGAGAGAACACTGAAGCTTTCTTT
TRBV18	.	TRBJ2-3	few	12	CASSPDGNTQYF	TGTGCCAGCTCACCCGACGGAAATACGCAGTATTTT
TRBV6-6	.	TRBJ1-4	few	14	CASSSRQNYEKLFF	TGTGCCAGCAGTTCGAGACAGAATTATGAAAAACTGTTTTTT
TRBV7-2	TRBD2	TRBJ2-3	.	15	CASSFLAGVTDTQYF	TGTGCCAGCAGCTTTCTAGCGGGGGTCACAGATACGCAGTATTTT